This TCR beta chain was recovered during a study of molecular identifiers for immune sequencing clone quantification. Study findings and constraints: Clone sizes could be underestimated for highly expanded clones when identical TCR molecules share a barcode.

The CDR3 has 15 residues. Germline-derived CDR1 and CDR2 are LNHDA and SQIVND (reference sequence). V was pared by 4 bases and J by 1 base, with 13 bases between. Naive CD8 library inputs spanned roughly 17,000 to 1,100,000 sorted cells and 10%, 30% or 50% RNA. TCRdb redid the calling of the PCR reads with MiXCR, one entry per CDR3 protein. The sample holds 600,000 to 650,000 distinct CDR3 sequences, roughly 21% seen once. This clonotype was counted a few times. Its specificity is unknown. The clonotype comes from a human donor in good health. Some libraries in this study had Jurkat cell RNA spiked in. The chain couples TRBV19 to TRBJ1-1; D is unclear. Sequenced sample: naive CD8+ T cells from blood, with Jurkat cell RNA spiked in. Subset described: FACS-sorted CD8+CD4-CCR7+CD45RA+ naive T cells. As DNA, the CDR3 is TGTGCCAGTAGTACCCTGCCTCCCGGGAACACTGAAGCTTTCTTT. This translates into CASSTLPPGNTEAFF.